A single sample is the source of the 8 T cell receptor beta chains below, sequenced in a study of T cells in Graves' hyperthyroidism and ophthalmopathy. Amplified TCR beta CDR3 regions came from RNA transcripts. The HTBI primer set was used in a first-round RT-PCR of the TCR CDR3. TCRdb recomputed calls from the multiplex PCR reads with MiXCR, one row per CDR3 protein. The sample lists about half a million distinct CDR3 sequences; approximately 22% were seen once. Sequencing was carried out using blood. These receptors all stem from a woman in her 70s with Graves' ophthalmopathy.

The chain joins TRBV5-8 to TRBJ2-5, with 8 bases matching TRBD2. The junction had 3 bases not matched to a gene; V was cut back by 3 bases and J by 2 bases. CDR1 is SGHTS, CDR2 YDEGEE, per germline. This CDR3 spans 14 amino acids. This CDR3 is CASSWGTRQETQYF. CDR3 sequence (DNA): TGTGCCAGCAGCTGGGGGACTAGGCAAGAGACCCAGTACTTC.

There are a few counts of this clonotype. V usage is TRBV6-2 or TRBV6-3 and J usage is TRBJ1-2; 8 nucleotides agree with TRBD1. The CDR3 contains 14 residues. Germline V CDR1 and CDR2: MNHEY, SVGEGT. The ends lost 6 bases at V and 5 bases at J; junction bases unmatched: 8. The CDR3 sequence is CASSGQGFAYGYTF. CDR3 coding DNA: TGTGCCAGCAGCGGACAGGGATTCGCATATGGCTACACCTTC.

This clonotype was detected ten times or more. The chain joins TRBV7-2 to TRBJ2-2; maybe TRBD2 (6 bases). Germline CDR1 SGHTA, CDR2 FQGNSA. The V gene lost 5 bases and the J gene lost 2 bases, with 9 bases spanning the gap. CDR3 length: 14 amino acids. The chain's CDR3 is CASSRGSNTGELFF. The CDR3 DNA sequence: TGTGCCAGCAGCCGGGGGAGTAACACCGGGGAGCTGTTTTTT.

The V gene is TRBV6-1, the J gene TRBJ2-2, with TRBD2 matching over 14 bases. Germline CDR1 and CDR2: MNHNS and SASEGT. CDR3 size: 18 residues. Trimming at V came to 6 bases and at J to 4 bases, leaving 10 bases not matched to a gene. The CDR3 loop reads CASRGLAGAASFTGELFF. CDR3 coding DNA: TGTGCCAGCAGGGGACTAGCGGGAGCGGCTTCGTTCACCGGGGAGCTGTTTTTT.

This clonotype has just a few counts. The rearrangement joins TRBV15 to TRBJ1-2; TRBD1 might be the D (5 bases). The CDR3 has 13 amino acids. The germline gives CDR1 LNHNV, CDR2 YYDKDF (reference sequence). With 0 bases removed from V and 8 bases from J, the gap between germline ends came to 10 bases. The DNA for the CDR3 is TGTGCCACCAGCAGAGACAGGGAAGGCGGCTACACCTTC. Protein: CATSRDREGGYTF.

The chain couples TRBV27 to TRBJ2-7; TRBD2 matches at 8 bases. After removal of 6 bases from V and 3 bases from J, the junction contained 10 bases not matched to a gene. CDR3 length equals 15 residues. CDR1 and CDR2 (germline): MNHEY, SMNVEV (reference sequence). The DNA for the CDR3 is TGTGCCAGCAGGCGGGGGACTAGGGGTCTCTACGAGCAGTACTTC. Its translation: CASRRGTRGLYEQYF.

This sequence joins TRBV11-2 and TRBJ1-2; D gene unclear. V lost 4 bases and J lost 2, with 8 bases in between. CDR1 SGHAT and CDR2 FQNNGV come from the germline V gene. CDR3 length: 13 amino acids. CDR3 DNA: TGTGCCAGCAGCTACAGTTCAAACTATGGCTACACCTTC. Amino acids: CASSYSSNYGYTF.

This clonotype has at least ten counts. The chain couples TRBV28 to TRBJ1-2; TRBD1 agrees at 9 bases. The CDR3 extends over 18 amino acids. V dropped 4 bases and J dropped 2; count of bases not matched to a gene: 14. Germline CDR1 MDHEN, CDR2 SYDVKM. The CDR3 nucleotides read TGTGCCAGCAGTTCTGTCCCGGGACAGGGCGGAGTGAACTATGGCTACACCTTC. This sequence encodes CASSSVPGQGGVNYGYTF.